The 32 T cell receptor beta chains listed next were all sequenced from one sample in a study of vaccination effects on CD4 cells after COVID-19. Under the ViraFEST assay, PBMC were stimulated with viral peptide pools so that antigen-specific CD4+ T cells expanded. Sequencing was performed afterwards. The authors isolated CD4+ T cells after around nine days of culture. TCRdb's copy holds only in-frame clones and misses some; the assay was immunoSEQ multiplex PCR. The profile covers 45,000 to 65,000 clones, with around 80% appearing a single time and 2.4% taken by the ten largest. No antigen is known for these receptors. The sample was CD4+ T cells from PBMCs cultured with HCoV-229E spike peptides, taken before COVID-19 vaccination. Every receptor here comes from a human donor who received a COVID-19 vaccine.

J is TRBJ1-4 and V is TRBV2; TRBD1 matches 8 bases. This CDR3 is 14 amino acids long. Germline V gene data show CDR1 as SNHLY and CDR2 as FYNNEI. Losses at the gene ends were 5 bases for V and 8 bases for J; bases not matched to a gene: 7. DNA of the CDR3: TGTGCCAGCAGTTCGACAGGGGTAGACGAAAAACTGTTTTTT. Its translation: CASSSTGVDEKLFF. Combining the CDR3 with reference TRBV2 and TRBJ1-4 gives the whole variable domain EPEVTQTPSHQVTQMGQEVILRCVPISNHLYFYWYRQILGQKVEFLVSFYNNEISEKSEIFDDQFSVERPDGSNFTLKIRSTKLEDSAMYFCASSSTGVDEKLFFGSGTQLSVL.

The chain joins TRBV10-3 to TRBJ1-5; D is undetermined. The V end was cut by 6 bases, the J end by 3 bases, with 6 bases between. CDR3 size: 12 residues. Germline V gene lookup returns CDR1 ENHRY and CDR2 SYGVKD. CDR3 region: CAISGVNQPQHF. CDR3 in DNA: TGTGCCATCAGCGGGGTCAATCAGCCCCAGCATTTT.

CDR3 sequence: CASSGQPTNEKLFF. CDR3 in DNA: TGTGCCAGCAGCGGACAGCCAACTAATGAAAAACTGTTTTTT. V gene TRBV9 combines with J gene TRBJ1-4, with D maybe TRBD1 (5 bases). CDR1 is SGDLS, CDR2 YYNGEE, per germline. This CDR3 contains 14 residues. The ends were cut back, 3 bases at V and 0 bases at J, with 6 bases in the middle. Full variable domain (rest looked up from reference TRBV9 and TRBJ1-4): DSGVTQTPKHLITATGQRVTLRCSPRSGDLSVYWYQQSLDQGLQFLIQYYNGEERAKGNILERFSAQQFPDLHSELNLSSLELGDSALYFCASSGQPTNEKLFFGSGTQLSVL.

In its sample, this clone was seen a few times. The chain couples TRBV27 to TRBJ1-2, with a tentative D call TRBD1 (5 bases). V shed 3 bases and J shed 7 bases, with 12 bases lying between them. The germline gives CDR1 MNHEY, CDR2 SMNVEV (reference sequence). This CDR3 contains 13 residues. The CDR3: CASSLGRRGGYTF. The CDR3 region has the DNA TGTGCCAGCAGTTTGGGGCGGCGCGGTGGCTACACCTTC.

The chain combines TRBV18 with TRBJ1-2; 10 positions agree with TRBD1. Trimming at V came to 3 bases and at J to 7 bases, leaving 2 bases not matched to a gene. From germline, CDR1 is KGHSH and CDR2 LQKENI. CDR3 length: 13 amino acids. CDR3 nucleotide sequence: TGTGCCAGCTCACCTGGGACAGGGGCTGGCTACACCTTC. It codes for CASSPGTGAGYTF. The full variable domain, its missing parts supplied by reference TRBV18 and TRBJ1-2, is NAGVMQNPRHLVRRRGQEARLRCSPMKGHSHVYWYRQLPEEGLKFMVYLQKENIIDESGMPKERFSAEFPKEGPSILRIQQVVRGDSAAYFCASSPGTGAGYTFGSGTRLTVV.

This sequence joins TRBV27 and TRBJ1-5, with 8 positions matching TRBD1. Germline loops: CDR1 MNHEY, CDR2 SMNVEV (reference sequence). The CDR3 has 14 amino acids. V shed 4 bases, J shed 4 bases, and the junction held 3 bases outside the gene matches. CDR3 protein: CASSSDRDNQPQHF. The DNA of the CDR3 is TGTGCCAGCAGTTCGGACAGGGATAATCAGCCCCAGCATTTT.

For this clone: Other DNA sequences within the sample encode an identical CDR3. The V and J genes are TRBV2 and TRBJ1-1; D not certain. The length of the CDR3 is 13 residues. Per the germline V gene, CDR1 is SNHLY and CDR2 is FYNNEI. Trimming took 1 base from V and 1 from J, leaving 4 bases between them. CDR3 loop: CASSEGGNTEAFF. The CDR3 nucleotides are TGTGCCAGCAGTGAAGGGGGGAACACTGAAGCTTTCTTT.

The chain couples TRBV5-1 to TRBJ1-4; D is unresolved. The CDR3 has 13 amino acids. V was pared by 3 bases and J by 7 bases, with 10 bases between. Germline V gene lookup returns CDR1 SGHRS and CDR2 YFSETQ. The CDR3 nucleotides read TGCGCCAGCAGCTCAGAGGTAGCTGAAAAACTGTTTTTT. Amino acid sequence: CASSSEVAEKLFF. The entire variable domain, with the rest obtained from reference TRBV5-1 and TRBJ1-4, is as follows: KAGVTQTPRYLIKTRGQQVTLSCSPISGHRSVSWYQQTPGQGLQFLFEYFSETQRNKGNFPGRFSGRQFSNSRSEMNVSTLELGDSALYLCASSSEVAEKLFFGSGTQLSVL.

This clone appeared a few times. The chain recombines TRBV6-1 with TRBJ1-2; D not certain. The CDR3 extends over 12 amino acids. Germline V gene lookup returns CDR1 MNHNS and CDR2 SASEGT. Trimming cost V 3 bases and J 5 bases, with 7 bases left between them. CDR3 residues: CASSENEYGYTF. In nucleotides, the CDR3 is TGTGCCAGCAGTGAGAACGAATATGGCTACACCTTC.

This clone was seen only once. This chain joins TRBV6-1 and TRBJ2-1; D is undetermined. The CDR3 totals 16 residues. Germline-derived CDR1 and CDR2 are MNHNS and SASEGT. V lost 1 base to trimming and J lost 0 bases, with 10 bases between them. In nucleotides, the CDR3 is TGTGCCAGCAGTGAAGTTGGTAGTCGCTCCTACAATGAGCAGTTCTTC. Its protein is CASSEVGSRSYNEQFF.

This clone came up once. The gene calls are TRBV3-1 (or the pseudogene TRBV3-2) and TRBJ1-1; the match to TRBD1 covers 7 bases. CDR1 and CDR2 (germline): LGHDT, YNNKEL (reference sequence). CDR3 length: 15 residues. V gave up 0 bases and J gave up 9 bases; unmatched junction bases: 10. Here the CDR3 DNA reads TGTGCCAGCAGCCAAGATAGGGGGGAGGGGGCAAAAGCTTTCTTT. It codes for CASSQDRGEGAKAFF.

CDR3: CASSLVGTVNSPLHF. Here the CDR3 DNA reads TGTGCCAGCAGCCTAGTTGGGACAGTGAATTCACCCCTCCACTTT. The V call is TRBV7-3, the J call TRBJ1-6, with TRBD1 matching over 7 bases. This CDR3 spans 15 amino acids. The V and J ends lost 5 bases and 7 bases, in that order; junction bases with no gene match: 8. Germline CDR1 and CDR2: SGHTA and FQGTGA.

The chain is built from TRBV3-1 (or the pseudogene TRBV3-2) and TRBJ2-2; D uncertain. V was clipped by 2 bases and J by 5 bases, with 6 bases between them. CDR1 is LGHDT and CDR2 is YNNKEL in the germline V gene (reference sequence). The CDR3 extends over 13 amino acids. The CDR3 is CASSQWGTGELFF. In nucleotides, the CDR3 is TGTGCCAGCAGCCAATGGGGTACCGGGGAGCTGTTTTTT.

This clone was counted once. This rearrangement joins TRBV6-5 to TRBJ1-2; D is unclear. V was pared by 6 bases and J by 7 bases, with 18 bases between. The CDR3 is made up of 14 amino acids. CDR1 is MNHEY and CDR2 is SVGAGI in the germline V gene. The CDR3 coding sequence is TGTGCCAGCAGCCGCGCTCAAGGAGAGGGTGGCTACACCTTC. Its protein product is CASSRAQGEGGYTF.

This clone has only a few counts. V usage is TRBV2 and J usage is TRBJ1-5; D not resolved. The CDR3 is made up of 15 amino acids. Between the trimmed V and J ends, which lost 3 bases and 1 base, there was a span of 10 bases. CDR1 is SNHLY and CDR2 is FYNNEI in the germline V gene. CDR3 sequence: CASSEQARSNQPQHF. DNA of the CDR3: TGTGCCAGCAGTGAGCAGGCCAGGAGCAATCAGCCCCAGCATTTT.

The V call is TRBV6-5, the J call TRBJ1-4; D remains unclear. The V gene's germline CDR1 is MNHEY and CDR2 SVGAGI. The V end lost 5 bases, the J end lost 3 bases, and 13 bases lay between the germline ends. CDR3 length: 15 amino acids. The CDR3 nucleotides are TGTGCCAGCAGTCCCGCCTGGTTTGCTAATGAAAAACTGTTTTTT. Its translation: CASSPAWFANEKLFF.

Written as DNA, the CDR3 is TGCGCCAGCAGCTTAGGGACTGCCGAAGAAAAACTGTTTTTT. As protein: CASSLGTAEEKLFF. The chain uses TRBV5-1 and TRBJ1-4; D perhaps matches TRBD1 (5 bases). The germline gives CDR1 SGHRS, CDR2 YFSETQ. The CDR3 is 14 amino acids. V shed 2 bases and J shed 8 bases, with 13 bases lying between them.

V and J are TRBV4-1 and TRBJ2-3; D is possibly TRBD1 or TRBD2 (5 bases each). The germline V and J ends were trimmed by 11 bases and 2 bases, with 32 bases remaining between them. Germline V gene lookup returns CDR1 MGHRA and CDR2 YSYEKL. The CDR3 runs to 19 residues. CDR3 nucleotide sequence: TGCGCCTCCCAATACCGGCCAGGGAGCCTTCTTCAGTCCACAGATACGCAGTATTTT. It codes for CASQYRPGSLLQSTDTQYF.

Remarks on this clone: At one boundary the junction diverges from the germline segment, which might be a read error. The genes are TRBV2 and TRBJ1-2, with D perhaps matching TRBD1 (5 bases). Germline V gene data show CDR1 as SNHLY and CDR2 as FYNNEI. This CDR3 has 13 residues. The CDR3 sequence: CASNEQVDYGYTF. The DNA for the CDR3 is TGTGCCAGCAATGAACAGGTGGACTATGGCTACACCTTC.

This sequence joins TRBV13 and TRBJ2-6, with D possibly being TRBD2 (6 bases). CDR3 length: 16 amino acids. The germline V gene encodes CDR1 PRHDT and CDR2 FYEKMQ (reference sequence). Trimming stripped 8 bases from V and 0 bases from J, with 14 bases between. CDR3 sequence reads: CASQKGLGSGANVLTF. In nucleotides, the CDR3 is TGTGCCAGCCAAAAGGGACTCGGCTCTGGGGCCAACGTCCTGACTTTC.

This clone was seen a handful of times. The CDR3 region is CASSIVGQGFQPQHF. The DNA of the CDR3 is TGTGCCAGTAGTATTGTAGGACAGGGCTTTCAGCCCCAGCATTTT. This chain uses TRBV19 with TRBJ1-5; TRBD1 matches at 8 bases. This CDR3 has 15 residues. The V gene end was trimmed by 3 bases and the J gene end by 6 bases; junction bases not matched to a gene: 7. Germline CDR1 and CDR2: LNHDA and SQIVND (reference sequence).

This clone came up once. The rearrangement joins TRBV9 to TRBJ1-2, with no clear D. The CDR3 has 14 residues. Trimming stripped 0 bases from V and 4 bases from J, with 10 bases between. Germline loops: CDR1 SGDLS, CDR2 YYNGEE. CDR3 in amino acids: CASSVEEGLYGYTF. DNA for the CDR3: TGTGCCAGCAGCGTAGAGGAAGGCCTCTATGGCTACACCTTC.

In this sample, this clone turned up once. The chain employs TRBV9 and TRBJ1-3; D possibly corresponds to TRBD1 (5 bases). The germline V gene has CDR1 SGDLS and CDR2 YYNGEE. The CDR3 length is 14 residues. Trimming removed 2 bases at V and 0 bases at J, with 6 bases between. CDR3 DNA: TGTGCCAGCAGCGTCGGGACCTCTGGAAACACCATATATTTT. It specifies CASSVGTSGNTIYF.

The gene calls are TRBV28 and TRBJ2-5; D gene unclear. The germline V gene has CDR1 MDHEN and CDR2 SYDVKM. The V gene lost 5 bases and the J gene lost 5 bases, with 15 bases spanning the gap. This CDR3 has 14 amino acids. CDR3 residues: CASSSISGVETQYF. Here the CDR3 DNA reads TGTGCCAGCAGTAGTATAAGTGGGGTTGAGACCCAGTACTTC.

This chain joins TRBV6-5 and TRBJ2-3; possible D gene TRBD2, 5 bases. The germline V gene encodes CDR1 MNHEY and CDR2 SVGAGI. Trimming left V 8 bases short and J 8 bases short, with 20 bases between. The CDR3 contains 14 residues. CDR3 sequence: CASSGDSGRGTQYF. The CDR3 nucleotides are TGTGCCAGCTCCGGAGATTCGGGAAGAGGTACGCAGTATTTT.

This clone was counted between two and nine times. The V call is TRBV4-1, the J call TRBJ1-4, with D perhaps TRBD1 (6 bases). Germline loops: CDR1 MGHRA, CDR2 YSYEKL. V was shortened by 6 bases and J by 2 bases, with 13 bases between the two germline ends. The length of the CDR3 is 15 residues. The CDR3 nucleotides read TGCGCCAGCAGGAGTACAGGGAACACTAATGAAAAACTGTTTTTT. This sequence encodes CASRSTGNTNEKLFF.

This clone was counted only a few times. The gene calls are TRBV2 and TRBJ1-3; D unresolved. Between the trimmed V and J ends, which lost 7 bases and 4 bases, there was a span of 11 bases. CDR1 is SNHLY, CDR2 FYNNEI, per germline. This CDR3 has 13 residues. The CDR3 region is CASNLREGNTIYF. The CDR3 DNA reads as TGTGCCAGCAACCTGAGAGAAGGAAACACCATATATTTT.

The chain couples TRBV3-1 (or the pseudogene TRBV3-2) to TRBJ1-6; the D is unclear. Trimming pared 8 bases from V and 0 bases from J, leaving 11 bases between. The CDR3 consists of 15 residues. Germline V CDR1 and CDR2: LGHDT, YNNKEL (reference sequence). CDR3 nucleotides: TGTGCCAGCCACTTAGCAGCCTCCTATAATTCACCCCTCCACTTT. It translates to CASHLAASYNSPLHF.

This clone has more than one count but fewer than ten. The rearrangement uses TRBV20-1 and TRBJ1-5; tentatively, D is TRBD1 (6 bases). In germline, CDR1 is DFQATT, CDR2 SNEGSKA (reference sequence). CDR3 length: 14 amino acids. Between the trimmed V and J ends, which lost 3 bases and 6 bases, there was a span of 15 bases. CDR3 in amino acids: CSASRMGAGQPQHF. CDR3 DNA: TGCAGTGCTAGTAGGATGGGGGCCGGTCAGCCCCAGCATTTT.

J is TRBJ1-2 and V is TRBV5-4; unclear D gene. The CDR3 is 14 amino acids. V lost 2 bases and J lost 6, with 14 bases in between. Germline V lookup: CDR1 SGHNT, CDR2 YYREEE (reference sequence). The CDR3 DNA is TGTGCCAGCAGCTTCGGGAGGGAATCCAATGGCTACACCTTC. This gives the protein CASSFGRESNGYTF.

The chain has TRBV19 and TRBJ1-5; 7 positions match TRBD1. With V trimmed by 4 bases and J by 5 bases, 5 bases remained unmatched. The CDR3 spans 14 residues. Germline V gene data show CDR1 as LNHDA and CDR2 as SQIVND (reference sequence). The CDR3 loop reads CASSTTGWDQPQHF. The CDR3 DNA reads TGTGCCAGTAGTACGACAGGGTGGGATCAGCCCCAGCATTTT.

There are a few counts of this clone. The chain employs TRBV5-5 and TRBJ1-4, with D unresolved. This CDR3 has 15 residues. Trimming shortened V by 5 bases and J by 4 bases, and 15 bases separated the two germline ends. Germline V lookup: CDR1 SGHKS, CDR2 YYEKEE (reference sequence). CDR3 sequence reads: CASSELRPLNEKLFF. In DNA, the CDR3 is TGTGCCAGCAGTGAGCTAAGACCGCTTAATGAAAAACTGTTTTTT.